The source of this T cell receptor beta chain is a study of shared clonotypes between healthy human individuals. Overall study findings and caveats: Relative to clonotypes present in all four donors, those not shared had lower generation probabilities.

Once extracted for a subset, genomic DNA was divided evenly among several immunoSEQ plates. It was around 220 ng DNA, 30,000 or so T cell genomes, that sorted-subset replicate PCRs used. The method was immunoSEQ multiplex PCR; TCRdb's version includes in-frame clones alone and lacks a portion of them. The sample has about 1 million clones; approximately 72% are singletons. Memory CD4+ cells were the fraction left after CD45RA+ naive selection. Trimming left V 0 bases short and J 2 bases short, with 13 bases between. The germline V gene encodes CDR1 MGHRA and CDR2 YSYEKL. The CDR3 totals 16 residues. Details on this clone: Its antigen is currently unknown.

The chain joins TRBV4-1 to TRBJ1-1, with no clear D. The sequenced sample consisted of memory CD4+ T cells sorted from blood. Subset: CD45RA-negative fraction. This receptor was obtained from a man between 18 and 29 years old in good health. For the CDR3, the DNA is TGCGCCAGCAGCCAAGATTTGGCAGCCCTCAACACTGAAGCTTTCTTT. Its translation is CASSQDLAALNTEAFF.